This section outlines one TCR beta chain sequence together with its context. Deletions cut 2 bases from V and 6 bases from J, with 13 bases between. The germline V gene has CDR1 LGHNA and CDR2 YNFKEQ. CDR3 length: 14 residues. This sample was taken from a study of blood T cell repertoires in COVID-19. Background on the study: The origin of the acute and convalescent COVID-19 samples was the United States, Italy and Spain.

Libraries were prepared by immunoSEQ multiplex PCR; TCRdb keeps only in-frame clonotypes and omits some of them. Counted here are some 370,000 clones, 70% to 90% occurring once; the ten biggest clones make up around 1.2%. This receptor was obtained from a middle-aged man with acute or convalescent COVID-19. J is TRBJ1-1 and V is TRBV4-2; D gene unclear. The sample taken for sequencing was peripheral blood. CDR3 amino acids: CASSQNGWFPEAFF. CDR3 nucleotide sequence: TGTGCCAGCAGCCAAAACGGGTGGTTCCCTGAAGCTTTCTTT.